What follows describes a single T cell receptor (beta chain). The sample is drawn from a study of T cell changes during pregnancy in multiple sclerosis. Only in-frame clones appear in the TCRdb table, and some are missing; sequencing was by immunoSEQ multiplex PCR. The sample carries tens of thousands of clones, about 90% recorded once. This TCR was sampled from a female donor with multiple sclerosis, enrolled in a pregnancy study. The input for sequencing was peripheral blood, taken in the first trimester of pregnancy.

In nucleotides, the CDR3 is TGTGCCAGCTCACCACCAAGGACAGGGTCAAAGACTGAAGCTTTCTTT. Translation: CASSPPRTGSKTEAFF. This chain links TRBV18 with TRBJ1-1, with TRBD1 matching over 8 bases. Germline values: CDR1 KGHSH, CDR2 LQKENI. The CDR3 covers 16 residues. Unmatched junction bases numbered 8, after V lost 0 bases and J lost 5 bases.